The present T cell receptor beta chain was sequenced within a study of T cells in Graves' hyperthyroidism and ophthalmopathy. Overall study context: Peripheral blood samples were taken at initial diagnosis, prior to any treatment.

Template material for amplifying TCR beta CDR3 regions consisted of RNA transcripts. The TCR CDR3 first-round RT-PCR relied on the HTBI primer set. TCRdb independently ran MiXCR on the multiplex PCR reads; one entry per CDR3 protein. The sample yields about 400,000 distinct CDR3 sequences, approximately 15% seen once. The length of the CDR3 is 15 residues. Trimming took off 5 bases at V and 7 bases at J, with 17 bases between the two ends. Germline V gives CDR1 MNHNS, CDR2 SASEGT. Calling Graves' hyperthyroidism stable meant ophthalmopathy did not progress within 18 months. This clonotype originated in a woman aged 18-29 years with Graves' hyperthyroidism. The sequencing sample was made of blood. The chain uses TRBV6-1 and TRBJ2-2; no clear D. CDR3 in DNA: TGTGCCAGCAGTCTGACGTCCTTATGGGGCGGGGAGCTGTTTTTT. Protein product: CASSLTSLWGGELFF.